Shown below are 25 T cell receptor beta chains from a single sample sequenced in a study of T cell repertoires in cytomegalovirus infection. No antigens are known for them. TCRdb re-called the reads through MiXCR, storing one row per CDR3 protein. The sample gives roughly 500,000 distinct CDR3 sequences, 33% of which show up once; roughly 15% is in the top ten. The source was cultured PBMCs, collected from culture after CMV antigen stimulation. The receptor set was obtained from a human donor in good health (CMV status not recorded). Some clones in this sample may be carry-over from other donors' samples.

This chain uses TRBV9 with TRBJ2-1, with TRBD2 matching over 9 bases. This CDR3 region has 15 residues. V lost 2 bases to trimming and J lost 4 bases; unmatched junction nucleotides: 4. CDR1 is SGDLS, CDR2 YYNGEE, per germline. CDR3 amino acids: CASSVSGRTYNEQFF. In nucleotides, the CDR3 is TGTGCCAGCAGCGTGAGCGGGAGGACATACAATGAGCAGTTCTTC.

The rearrangement uses TRBV19 and TRBJ1-5, with D perhaps matching TRBD1 (5 bases). This CDR3 has 19 amino acids. The ends were cut back, 3 bases at V and 1 base at J, with 22 bases in the middle. Germline-derived CDR1 and CDR2 are LNHDA and SQIVND (reference sequence). CDR3 nucleotides: TGTGCCAGTAGTATGGGGCTGGGGCAAGGCAGCGGGAGCAATCAGCCCCAGCATTTT. Translation: CASSMGLGQGSGSNQPQHF.

The chain employs TRBV10-3 and TRBJ1-1, with D possibly TRBD1 on 5 matching bases. Germline V gene lookup returns CDR1 ENHRY and CDR2 SYGVKD. Trimming shortened V by 0 bases and J by 5 bases, and 7 bases separated the two germline ends. This CDR3 contains 13 residues. The CDR3 DNA follows: TGTGCCATCAGTGAGTCTGGGGGGACTGAAGCTTTCTTT. Its protein is CAISESGGTEAFF.

The chain recombines TRBV25-1 with TRBJ1-1; 9 bases fit TRBD1. V gave up 6 bases and J gave up 7 bases; unmatched junction bases: 9. CDR3 length: 14 amino acids. From germline, CDR1 is MGHDK and CDR2 SYGVNS. CDR3 residues: CASSRGQGVHEAFF. Here the CDR3 DNA reads TGTGCCAGCAGCCGGGGACAGGGCGTTCATGAAGCTTTCTTT.

The chain combines TRBV29-1 with TRBJ1-2; tentative D call: TRBD1 (5 bases). The V gene's germline CDR1 is SQVTM and CDR2 ANQGSEA. V was trimmed by 5 bases and J by 5 bases, leaving 15 bases between them. The CDR3 length is 13 residues. The CDR3: CSVLEGKAYGYTF. The CDR3 bases are TGCAGCGTTTTAGAGGGGAAGGCGTATGGCTACACCTTC.

A single count supports this clonotype. This chain links TRBV10-3 with TRBJ1-4; D is possibly TRBD1 (5 bases). Germline V lookup: CDR1 ENHRY, CDR2 SYGVKD. This CDR3 has 14 amino acids. V lost 4 bases, J lost 8 bases, and 14 bases lay in between. The CDR3 region is CAISVRRDGEKLFF. CDR3 coding DNA: TGTGCCATCAGTGTTCGAAGGGACGGGGAAAAACTGTTTTTT.

This clonotype was seen more than once but under ten times. This chain connects TRBV7-3 to TRBJ2-2; 8 bases align to TRBD2. The CDR3 length is 15 residues. The germline V gene has CDR1 SGHTA and CDR2 FQGTGA. The V and J ends lost 7 bases and 5 bases, in that order; junction bases with no gene match: 9. This CDR3 is CASTKSGSYTGELFF. CDR3 sequence (DNA): TGTGCCAGCACTAAAAGCGGGAGTTATACCGGGGAGCTGTTTTTT.

This clonotype was observed a few times. This chain links TRBV7-2 with TRBJ2-5; D is unresolved. This CDR3 has 16 residues. The germline CDR1 and CDR2 sequences are SGHTA and FQGNSA. V was shortened by 2 bases and J by 2 bases, with 15 bases between the two germline ends. As DNA, the CDR3 is TGTGCCAGCAGCTTATGGGTTTTGACCCGGCAAGAGACCCAGTACTTC. Amino acids: CASSLWVLTRQETQYF.

The rearrangement uses TRBV7-6 and TRBJ1-1, with TRBD1 matching 8 bases. CDR3 length equals 15 residues. V gave up 5 bases and J gave up 0 bases; unmatched junction bases: 5. In germline, CDR1 is SGHVS, CDR2 FNYEAQ. CDR3 in DNA: TGTGCCAGCAGCGCCGGGACAGGTATGAACACTGAAGCTTTCTTT. Its protein is CASSAGTGMNTEAFF.

Here the CDR3 reads CASFSEGRSNEQFF. Here the CDR3 DNA reads TGTGCCTCATTTTCGGAGGGTAGGAGCAATGAGCAGTTCTTC. The chain couples TRBV28 to TRBJ2-1; TRBD2 is a possible D gene (6 bases). This CDR3 has 14 amino acids. Trimming took off 11 bases at V and 6 bases at J, with 20 bases between the two ends. The germline V gene has CDR1 MDHEN and CDR2 SYDVKM.

There are a few counts of this clonotype. The chain uses TRBV7-2 and TRBJ2-1, with 7 nucleotides matching TRBD2. Trimming cost V 1 base and J 9 bases; bases outside gene matches: 6. There are 14 residues in the CDR3. Germline V gives CDR1 SGHTA, CDR2 FQGNSA. The CDR3 reads CASSLGTRGGEQFF. CDR3 in DNA: TGTGCCAGCAGCTTAGGGACTCGCGGGGGTGAGCAGTTCTTC.

This clonotype was counted a few times. V and J are TRBV7-2 and TRBJ2-6, with D possibly being TRBD1 (6 bases). The CDR3 runs to 14 residues. V was shortened by 8 bases and J by 0 bases, with 8 bases between the two germline ends. Germline V gene lookup returns CDR1 SGHTA and CDR2 FQGNSA. CDR3 DNA: TGTGCCAGCGGACAGAACTCTGGGGCCAACGTCCTGACTTTC. The encoded protein is CASGQNSGANVLTF.

The gene calls are TRBV6-1 and TRBJ1-5; no definite D call. CDR1 MNHNS and CDR2 SASEGT come from the germline V gene. Trimming pared 6 bases from V and 7 bases from J, leaving 16 bases between. CDR3 length equals 14 residues. This CDR3 is CASSPGPTGQPQHF. The DNA for the CDR3 is TGTGCCAGCAGCCCCGGGCCAACGGGCCAGCCCCAGCATTTT.

The gene calls are TRBV19 and TRBJ1-5; the D is unclear. CDR3 length: 15 residues. The germline gives CDR1 LNHDA, CDR2 SQIVND (reference sequence). The V and J ends lost 10 bases and 1 base respectively, with 17 bases between them. Here the CDR3 DNA reads TGTGCCACTCAGGAGGATAGAAAAAGCAATCAGCCCCAGCATTTT. The encoded protein is CATQEDRKSNQPQHF. The complete variable domain, with remaining parts taken from reference TRBV19 and TRBJ1-5, reads DGGITQSPKYLFRKEGQNVTLSCEQNLNHDAMYWYRQDPGQGLRLIYYSQIVNDFQKGDIAEGYSVSREKKESFPLTVTSAQKNPTAFYLCATQEDRKSNQPQHFGDGTRLSIL.

V usage is TRBV27 and J usage is TRBJ1-2; 8 bases are shared with TRBD1. Trimming took 3 bases from V and 8 from J; bases not matched to a gene: 8. The CDR3 length is 14 residues. Germline V lookup: CDR1 MNHEY, CDR2 SMNVEV (reference sequence). The CDR3 DNA sequence: TGTGCCAGCAGTTTGCAAGGACAGGGTGAGGGCTACACCTTC. Its protein product is CASSLQGQGEGYTF.

Ten or more counts support this clonotype. The chain uses TRBV10-3 and TRBJ2-7, with 10 bases fitting TRBD2. V was pared by 2 bases and J by 1 base, with 5 bases of the junction left unmatched. The CDR3 has 16 residues. Germline V gene lookup returns CDR1 ENHRY and CDR2 SYGVKD. The CDR3: CAISEPLTSGSYEQYF. CDR3 nucleotide sequence: TGTGCCATCAGTGAGCCCTTGACTAGCGGGTCCTACGAGCAGTACTTC.

This clonotype came up a few times. V and J are TRBV6-1 and TRBJ2-1; 7 bases match TRBD1. The CDR3 extends over 14 amino acids. J lost 4 bases, V lost 4 bases, and 4 bases had no gene match. Per the germline V gene, CDR1 is MNHNS and CDR2 is SASEGT. The CDR3, as DNA: TGTGCCAGCAGTGTACAGGGGTGGTACAATGAGCAGTTCTTC. Protein product: CASSVQGWYNEQFF.

The table lists this clonotype with many counts. V is TRBV7-2 and J is TRBJ2-1; D remains unclear. V was shortened by 3 bases and J by 9 bases, with 21 bases between the two germline ends. Germline loops: CDR1 SGHTA, CDR2 FQGNSA. CDR3 size: 16 residues. This chain's CDR3 is CASSLVSRANLGEQFF. The CDR3 DNA reads TGTGCCAGCAGCTTGGTTTCCCGTGCCAATTTGGGTGAGCAGTTCTTC.

The rearrangement joins TRBV7-9 to TRBJ1-6, with D perhaps matching TRBD1 (5 bases). Trimming pared 4 bases from V and 0 bases from J, leaving 13 bases between. Germline V gives CDR1 SEHNR, CDR2 FQNEAQ (reference sequence). This CDR3 has 17 amino acids. The CDR3 nucleotides are TGTGCCAGCAGCTCAGGCCTGCAGGGCTCCTATAATTCACCCCTCCACTTT. Translating gives CASSSGLQGSYNSPLHF. Variable domain in full (rest from reference TRBV7-9 and TRBJ1-6): DTGVSQNPRHKITKRGQNVTFRCDPISEHNRLYWYRQTLGQGPEFLTYFQNEAQLEKSRLLSDRFSAERPKGSFSTLEIQRTEQGDSAMYLCASSSGLQGSYNSPLHFGNGTRLTVT.

V gene TRBV14 combines with J gene TRBJ2-2, with D possibly TRBD2 on 5 matching bases. V was trimmed by 3 bases and J by 1 base, leaving 21 bases between them. The germline V gene has CDR1 SGHDN and CDR2 FVKESK. CDR3 size: 19 residues. The chain's CDR3 is CASSHSRDLSSLNTGELFF. In nucleotides, the CDR3 is TGTGCCAGCAGCCACTCTCGGGATCTCTCCTCCCTGAACACCGGGGAGCTGTTTTTT.

This clonotype was detected ten times or more. The chain recombines TRBV7-2 with TRBJ1-5; no clear D. Germline V CDR1 and CDR2: SGHTA, FQGNSA. Trimming cost V 3 bases and J 9 bases, with 15 bases left between them. The CDR3 extends over 14 amino acids. For the CDR3, the DNA is TGTGCCAGCAGCTTCCCCGGGCCGTCTATGCCCCAGCATTTT. It yields the protein CASSFPGPSMPQHF.

This clonotype turned up a few times. This chain joins TRBV6-1 and TRBJ2-2; TRBD1 matches at 9 bases. Germline assignment: CDR1 MNHNS and CDR2 SASEGT. With 5 bases clipped from V and 9 bases from J, the junction kept 13 bases outside the gene matches. The CDR3 runs 16 residues. The CDR3 here is CASSPTTGQGWRELFF. DNA for the CDR3: TGTGCCAGCAGTCCTACGACCGGACAGGGGTGGAGGGAGCTGTTTTTT.

The chain links TRBV11-2 to TRBJ2-5; D is possibly TRBD2 (6 bases). The germline V gene has CDR1 SGHAT and CDR2 FQNNGV. This CDR3 is built from 15 residues. V lost 3 bases and J 2 bases, leaving 13 bases between the germline ends. The CDR3 nucleotides are TGTGCCAGCAGCTTCCAGCGGGCCGATCAAGAGACCCAGTACTTC. It codes for CASSFQRADQETQYF.

The rearrangement joins TRBV29-1 to TRBJ2-7, with D perhaps TRBD1 (5 bases). The CDR3 length is 13 residues. The V and J ends lost 2 bases and 6 bases respectively, with 14 bases between them. Germline CDR1 and CDR2: SQVTM and ANQGSEA. The DNA for the CDR3 is TGCAGCGTTGAAAATGGCCTAACAGGCGAGCAGTACGTC. Its protein product is CSVENGLTGEQYV.

This clonotype was detected a few times. V and J are TRBV12-3 or TRBV12-4 and TRBJ1-5; D remains unclear. The CDR3 contains 16 residues. V was pared by 6 bases and J by 1 base, with 16 bases between. The chain's CDR3 is CASSHRQPLSNQPQHF. The CDR3 nucleotides read TGTGCCAGCAGCCATAGACAACCGTTGAGCAATCAGCCCCAGCATTTT.